One sample yielded the 2 T cell receptor beta chains listed below, sequenced in a study of cytomegalovirus exposure and HLA in healthy donors. Sequenced by immunoSEQ multiplex PCR; TCRdb stores in-frame clones only, minus some. This table holds approximately 270,000 clones, about 90% found once. Sequencing was carried out using PBMCs. These receptors were taken from a woman younger than 35 in good health and CMV-seronegative.

The gene calls are TRBV7-9 and TRBJ1-4, with D unresolved. Trimming left V 1 base short and J 0 bases short, with 12 bases between. The CDR3 is made up of 17 amino acids. The V gene's germline CDR1 is SEHNR and CDR2 FQNEAQ (reference sequence). CDR3 in DNA: TGTGCCAGCAGCTTAGGGCCAGGCACAGCAACTAATGAAAAACTGTTTTTT. Its translation: CASSLGPGTATNEKLFF.

This chain uses TRBV6-1 with TRBJ2-7; D not certain. V was clipped by 5 bases and J by 6 bases, with 5 bases between them. Germline V gene sequence: CDR1 MNHNS, CDR2 SASEGT. The CDR3 length is 10 residues. CDR3 bases: TGTGCCAGCAGTCAGCGCGAGCAGTACTTC. This translates into CASSQREQYF.